Below are 23 T cell receptor beta chains sequenced from a single sample in a study of shared clonotypes between healthy human individuals. Repertoires were generated with immunoSEQ multiplex PCR, while TCRdb's copy carries only in-frame clones and drops some. The sample includes under 600,000 clones, about 80% seen only once; the top ten take 12%. The sequencing input was PBMCs. The receptors derive from a woman between 35 and 50 years old in good health. Some clones in this sample may be carry-over from other donors' samples.

The CDR3 spells CASSELRGNTGELFF. DNA of the CDR3: TGTGCCAGCAGTGAATTAAGAGGGAACACCGGGGAGCTGTTTTTT. V and J are TRBV2 and TRBJ2-2; the D is unclear. The CDR3 contains 15 residues. Trimming removed 2 bases at V and 1 base at J, with 8 bases between. CDR1 SNHLY and CDR2 FYNNEI come from the germline V gene.

On this clone: At one boundary the junction diverges from the germline segment, which might be a read error. The chain carries TRBV7-7 and TRBJ2-5; tentatively, D is TRBD2 (5 bases). The CDR3 consists of 14 residues. From germline, CDR1 is SSHAT and CDR2 FNYEAQ (reference sequence). CDR3 DNA sequence: TGTGCTAGCAGCTTACGGCCGAGGGAAGAGACCCAGTACTTC. Its translation: CASSLRPREETQYF.

V is TRBV7-9 and J is TRBJ2-3; 7 bases align to TRBD2. The trim removed 5 bases at V and 4 bases at J, leaving 6 bases unmatched. In germline, CDR1 is SEHNR, CDR2 FQNEAQ (reference sequence). CDR3 length: 14 residues. In nucleotides, the CDR3 is TGTGCCAGCAGCCAAGGGCGGGAGCCAGATACGCAGTATTTT. It codes for CASSQGREPDTQYF.

The chain employs TRBV6-5 and TRBJ1-1; 8 bases fit TRBD1. Germline V lookup: CDR1 MNHEY, CDR2 SVGAGI. With V trimmed by 6 bases and J by 3 bases, 6 bases remained unmatched. The CDR3 runs to 14 residues. The DNA for the CDR3 is TGTGCCAGCAGCGGACAGGGTGGGCACACTGAAGCTTTCTTT. Encoded protein: CASSGQGGHTEAFF.

V is TRBV5-6 and J is TRBJ2-3, with D tentatively TRBD1 (6 bases). Germline-derived CDR1 and CDR2 are SGHDT and YYEEEE. V shed 5 bases and J shed 1 base, with 8 bases lying between them. This CDR3 spans 13 amino acids. The CDR3 here is CASRRQGTDTQYF. The CDR3 coding sequence is TGTGCCAGCAGGCGACAGGGCACAGATACGCAGTATTTT.

The J gene is TRBJ2-7, the V gene TRBV18; 13 bases map to TRBD2. CDR1 KGHSH and CDR2 LQKENI come from the germline V gene. The CDR3 is made up of 15 amino acids. J was trimmed by 5 bases and V by 4 bases; bases with no gene match: 5. The CDR3, as DNA: TGTGCCAGCTCACAGGGGACTAGCGGGATCGACGAGCAGTACTTC. Translating it yields CASSQGTSGIDEQYF.

J is TRBJ2-1 and V is TRBV5-4; the D gene is possibly TRBD1 (6 bases). CDR3 size: 12 residues. Germline V gene sequence: CDR1 SGHNT, CDR2 YYREEE (reference sequence). V shed 4 bases and J shed 10 bases, with 12 bases lying between them. The CDR3 reads CASSGGQGEQFF. As DNA, the CDR3 is TGTGCCAGCAGCGGGGGCCAGGGGGAGCAGTTCTTC.

V and J are TRBV4-2 and TRBJ2-6; possibly TRBD1 for D (6 bases). The germline V gene has CDR1 LGHNA and CDR2 YNFKEQ. Trimming removed 8 bases at V and 2 bases at J, with 13 bases between. The CDR3 extends over 15 amino acids. The CDR3 loop reads CASGSGVAGANVLTF. For the CDR3, the DNA is TGTGCCAGCGGATCAGGGGTGGCTGGGGCCAACGTCCTGACTTTC.

V gene TRBV28 combines with J gene TRBJ2-1; no firm D call. V gave up 5 bases and J gave up 5 bases, with 19 bases separating them. Germline V lookup: CDR1 MDHEN, CDR2 SYDVKM. CDR3 length equals 16 residues. CDR3: CASSPRSLLRDNEQFF. CDR3 nucleotides: TGTGCCAGCAGTCCCCGGTCTCTCCTTCGGGACAATGAGCAGTTCTTC.

The J gene is TRBJ1-3, the V gene TRBV5-6; possible D gene TRBD1, 6 bases. Trimming shortened V by 1 base and J by 4 bases, and 12 bases separated the two germline ends. The CDR3 extends over 15 amino acids. From germline, CDR1 is SGHDT and CDR2 YYEEEE. CDR3 region: CASSLMGGRGNTIYF. The CDR3 DNA is TGTGCCAGCAGCTTGATGGGGGGGCGCGGAAACACCATATATTTT. The full variable domain, in which reference TRBV5-6 and TRBJ1-3 provide the parts outside the CDR3, is DAGVTQSPTHLIKTRGQQVTLRCSPKSGHDTVSWYQQALGQGPQFIFQYYEEEERQRGNFPDRFSGHQFPNYSSELNVNALLLGDSALYLCASSLMGGRGNTIYFGEGSWLTVV.

On this clone: Germline is not matched at one junction end, which may reflect a read error. Additional DNA sequences in this sample encode the identical CDR3. The chain carries TRBV18 and TRBJ1-1, with a weak D call TRBD1 (5 bases). The CDR3 spans 15 residues. Germline CDR1 reads KGHSH; CDR2 reads LQKENI. DNA for the CDR3: TGTGCCAGCTCTCCACCTCAGGGTGGGAACACTGAAGCTTTCTTT. This encodes CASSPPQGGNTEAFF.

The table lists this clone with a count of one. The gene calls are TRBV7-2 and TRBJ2-1, with D possibly matching TRBD2 (5 bases). V lost 8 bases to trimming and J lost 0 bases, with 11 bases between them. Germline lookup yields CDR1 SGHTA and CDR2 FQGNSA. The CDR3 totals 14 residues. The CDR3 DNA reads TGTGCCAGCGGACGACTACCCTCCTACAATGAGCAGTTCTTC. Translated, it gives CASGRLPSYNEQFF.

This rearrangement joins TRBV29-1 to TRBJ2-1; perhaps TRBD2 as D (5 bases). V lost 3 bases and J 9 bases, leaving 18 bases between the germline ends. CDR3 length: 14 residues. Germline CDR1 and CDR2: SQVTM and ANQGSEA. The CDR3 bases are TGCAGCGTTGATGGCGCAACCGCGGGCAGTGAGCAGTTCTTC. This gives the protein CSVDGATAGSEQFF.

The J gene is TRBJ2-5, the V gene TRBV5-3; 10 bases map to TRBD1. TRBV5-3 is marked as an open reading frame, function uncertain. The CDR3 spans 17 residues. V trimming: 1 base; J trimming: 4 bases; junction bases outside the gene matches: 10. The CDR3 loop reads CARSLSCTGTGVETQYF. CDR3 nucleotide sequence: TGTGCCAGAAGCTTGAGCTGTACCGGGACAGGGGTAGAGACCCAGTACTTC.

Here the CDR3 DNA reads TGTGCCAGCTCACCACCGGGATTATACGAGACCCAGTACTTC. It codes for CASSPPGLYETQYF. The rearrangement links TRBV18 to TRBJ2-5; the D is unclear. Germline CDR1 is KGHSH and CDR2 is LQKENI. This CDR3 region has 14 residues. The germline V and J ends were trimmed by 0 bases and 5 bases, with 10 bases remaining between them.

This sequence joins TRBV4-3 and TRBJ1-1; 9 positions match TRBD1. The junction had 4 bases not matched to a gene; V was cut back by 2 bases and J by 9 bases. Germline CDR1 reads LGHNA; CDR2 reads YSLEER. The CDR3 spans 13 residues. Written as DNA, the CDR3 is TGCGCCAGCAGCCAAACCGGGACAGGGAAAGCTTTCTTT. Protein sequence: CASSQTGTGKAFF.

The chain is built from TRBV6-5 and TRBJ2-7, with 7 bases that match TRBD1. J lost 7 bases, V lost 0 bases, and 6 bases had no gene match. The germline gives CDR1 MNHEY, CDR2 SVGAGI. The CDR3 sequence is 14 residues long. In DNA form, the CDR3 reads TGTGCCAGCAGTTACTCGGGGGACAGTAGAGAGCAGTACTTC. Translation: CASSYSGDSREQYF.

The V call is TRBV6-6, the J call TRBJ1-1; no firm D call. Between the trimmed V and J ends, which lost 6 bases and 0 bases, there was a span of 11 bases. The germline V gene has CDR1 MNHNY and CDR2 SVGAGI (reference sequence). CDR3 size: 14 residues. CDR3 loop: CASRKQLLNTEAFF. The CDR3 DNA sequence: TGTGCCAGCAGAAAACAGCTCTTGAACACTGAAGCTTTCTTT.

The chain couples TRBV28 to TRBJ2-5, with 9 bases that match TRBD1. The DNA end is a closer match to TRBJ2-7, so the J assignment may be wrong. The CDR3 has 14 amino acids. The germline V gene has CDR1 MDHEN and CDR2 SYDVKM. For the CDR3, the DNA is TGTGCCAGCAGAGCAAGGACAGGGGCCTACGAGCAGTACTTC. Its protein product is CASRARTGAYEQYF.

This clone occurred a few times. Other nucleotide sequences in the sample specify the same CDR3. The V and J genes are TRBV10-3 and TRBJ1-3; D is uncertain. V gave up 3 bases and J gave up 0 bases, with 6 bases separating them. The germline gives CDR1 ENHRY, CDR2 SYGVKD. This CDR3 is 14 amino acids long. CDR3 DNA: TGTGCCATCAGTGACGGACGCTCTGGAAACACCATATATTTT. Residues: CAISDGRSGNTIYF.

This sequence joins TRBV30 and TRBJ1-5; D call uncertain. This CDR3 has 13 residues. The germline V gene has CDR1 GTSNPN and CDR2 SVGIG (reference sequence). The ends were cut back, 3 bases at V and 5 bases at J, with 11 bases in the middle. The CDR3 DNA is TGTGCCTGGAGCCCCATCAGAGATCAGCCCCAGCATTTT. Residues: CAWSPIRDQPQHF. The full variable domain, with the rest looked up from reference TRBV30 and TRBJ1-5, is SQTIHQWPATLVQPVGSPLSLECTVEGTSNPNLYWYRQAAGRGLQLLFYSVGIGQISSEVPQNLSASRPQDRQFILSSKKLLLSDSGFYLCAWSPIRDQPQHFGDGTRLSIL.

V and J are TRBV5-3 and TRBJ2-1; 15 bases agree with TRBD2. TRBV5-3 is placed among ORFs of uncertain function. The ends lost 3 bases at V and 7 bases at J; junction bases unmatched: 2. The CDR3 consists of 15 residues. CDR3 sequence: CARSSGLAGGNEQFF. The CDR3 nucleotides read TGTGCCAGAAGCTCGGGACTAGCGGGAGGAAATGAGCAGTTCTTC.

This clone has just one count. CDR3 amino acids: CASRIQGTNTEAFF. The CDR3 DNA reads TGTGCCAGCAGAATACAGGGGACGAACACTGAAGCTTTCTTT. The chain has TRBV6-1 and TRBJ1-1; 7 nucleotides match TRBD1. Losses at the gene ends were 6 bases for V and 1 base for J; bases not matched to a gene: 5. Per the germline V gene, CDR1 is MNHNS and CDR2 is SASEGT. The CDR3 extends over 14 amino acids.